Presented here are 29 T cell receptor beta chains from one specimen sequenced in a study of T cells expressing NK-cell markers. Reanalyzing the 5' RACE reads, TCRdb keeps one entry per CDR3 protein, without DNA. This repertoire includes a few hundred thousand distinct CDR3 sequences. Sequencing input: blood T cells: a sorted CD56 or NKG2C T cell subset, CD4+ or CD8+ T cells, or bulk PBMC T cells (not recorded which). These receptors originate from a woman between 45 and 60 years old in good health.

The rearrangement joins TRBV2 to TRBJ1-1. Germline loops: CDR1 SNHLY, CDR2 FYNNEI. The CDR3 has 15 residues. This CDR3 reads CASLGPAGRVIRAFF.

The chain links TRBV29-1 to TRBJ1-1; TCRdb calls TRBD1, which cannot be checked without DNA. The CDR3 length is 13 residues. Germline assignment: CDR1 SQVTM and CDR2 ANQGSEA. The CDR3 sequence is CSVGRTDNTEAFF.

The V call is TRBV5-1, the J call TRBJ1-1; TCRdb lists TRBD1, though no DNA is available to test this call. The CDR3 covers 15 residues. The germline CDR1 and CDR2 sequences are SGHRS and YFSETQ. The CDR3 spells CASTSIQGGNTEAFF.

The chain employs TRBV15 and TRBJ2-5. This CDR3 has 13 amino acids. Germline-derived CDR1 and CDR2 are LNHNV and YYDKDF (reference sequence). CDR3 sequence reads: CATKRELQETQYF. Complete variable domain (other parts from reference TRBV15 and TRBJ2-5): DAMVIQNPRYQVTQFGKPVTLSCSQTLNHNVMYWYQQKSSQAPKLLFHYYDKDFNNEADTPDNFQSRRPNTSFCFLDIRSPGLGDTAMYLCATKRELQETQYFGPGTRLLVL.

The V gene is TRBV5-1, the J gene TRBJ2-3; TCRdb gives TRBD1 as the D gene, but with no DNA this cannot be confirmed. CDR3 size: 14 residues. Germline V lookup: CDR1 SGHRS, CDR2 YFSETQ. CDR3 amino acids: CASSDRGLSDTQYF.

The CDR3 protein is CASSPGYVNTEAFF. V usage is TRBV7-8 and J usage is TRBJ1-1. The CDR3 sequence is 14 residues long. Germline V gives CDR1 SGHVS, CDR2 FQNEAQ.

The chain has TRBV24-1 and TRBJ2-3; TCRdb outputs TRBD1, but without DNA this stays unchecked. Germline V lookup: CDR1 KGHDR, CDR2 SFDVKD. This CDR3 region has 14 residues. The CDR3 sequence is CATSDRTGTDTQYF.

The chain links TRBV4-2 to TRBJ2-2; TCRdb's assignment of TRBD2 cannot be checked, as there is no DNA. CDR1 is LGHNA, CDR2 YNFKEQ, per germline. There are 20 residues in the CDR3. The CDR3 reads CASSQVSGLAGPSGTGELFF.

This chain connects TRBV12-3 or TRBV12-4 to TRBJ2-3; TCRdb's D call, TRBD2, is unchecked because there is no DNA. The CDR3 is 18 residues long. The CDR3 spells CASSLVPAGHRSTDTQYF.

This sequence joins TRBV5-4 and TRBJ1-2; there is no DNA to check the TCRdb D call of TRBD1. Germline V lookup: CDR1 SGHNT, CDR2 YYREEE (reference sequence). This CDR3 has 13 residues. The CDR3 reads CASSLVGARGYTF.

V is TRBV5-6 and J is TRBJ1-1. Germline V gene lookup returns CDR1 SGHDT and CDR2 YYEEEE. The CDR3 totals 16 residues. The CDR3 reads CASSPRHGSLNTEAFF.

The chain employs TRBV20-1 and TRBJ1-1. Germline CDR1 is DFQATT and CDR2 is SNEGSKA (reference sequence). The CDR3 consists of 13 residues. CDR3 region: CSVVTPGDTEAFF.

J is TRBJ2-2 and V is TRBV10-3. The CDR3 has 13 amino acids. Germline CDR1 ENHRY, CDR2 SYGVKD. The CDR3 region is CATRPANTGELFF.

The rearrangement links TRBV11-2 to TRBJ2-4. The CDR3 consists of 13 residues. The germline V gene has CDR1 SGHAT and CDR2 FQNNGV. This chain's CDR3 is CASSLWVGNIQYF.

The V call is TRBV27, the J call TRBJ1-1. CDR3 length: 15 residues. Germline V gene data show CDR1 as MNHEY and CDR2 as SMNVEV (reference sequence). CDR3 residues: CASIPLGVGDTEAFF.

The chain's CDR3 is CASSLGRTGGQRGYTF. The chain employs TRBV7-2 and TRBJ1-2; TCRdb calls TRBD1, which cannot be checked without DNA. CDR3 length: 16 amino acids. The germline gives CDR1 SGHTA, CDR2 FQGNSA. The whole variable domain, filled in from reference TRBV7-2 and TRBJ1-2, reads GAGVSQSPSNKVTEKGKDVELRCDPISGHTALYWYRQSLGQGLEFLIYFQGNSAPDKSGLPSDRFSAERTGGSVSTLTIQRTQQEDSAVYLCASSLGRTGGQRGYTFGSGTRLTVV.

V is TRBV24-1 and J is TRBJ1-5; TCRdb designates TRBD1, a call that cannot be tested without DNA. Germline V gene data show CDR1 as KGHDR and CDR2 as SFDVKD. CDR3 length equals 14 residues. This CDR3 reads CATSVPGGNQPQHF.

V usage is TRBV12-3 or TRBV12-4 and J usage is TRBJ1-5; lacking DNA, the TRBD1 call made by TCRdb goes unchecked. CDR3 length: 16 residues. CDR3 protein: CASSLRRGQDRQPQHF.

The J gene is TRBJ1-1, the V gene TRBV7-8; TCRdb gives TRBD1 as the D gene, but with no DNA this cannot be confirmed. Germline CDR1 reads SGHVS; CDR2 reads FQNEAQ. This CDR3 region has 14 residues. The CDR3 loop reads CASSTLDRYTEAFF.

The J gene is TRBJ1-2, the V gene TRBV6-5; absent DNA, TCRdb's TRBD1 call cannot be checked. This CDR3 is 16 amino acids long. The V gene's germline CDR1 is MNHEY and CDR2 SVGAGI. The CDR3 reads CASSPLIRDGNYGYTF.

This chain joins TRBV27 and TRBJ2-7. This CDR3 has 12 residues. Germline CDR1 MNHEY, CDR2 SMNVEV (reference sequence). The CDR3 sequence: CASSQDSREQYF.

This rearrangement joins TRBV6-2 or TRBV6-3 to TRBJ1-5; checking the TCRdb D call of TRBD1 is not possible without DNA. The CDR3 is 15 residues long. Germline lookup yields CDR1 MNHEY and CDR2 SVGEGT. The CDR3 sequence: CASSRKTGINQPQHF.

This CDR3 reads CASSGTLRSNEKLFF. The chain links TRBV25-1 to TRBJ1-4. Germline CDR1 MGHDK, CDR2 SYGVNS. The CDR3 runs to 15 residues. Based on the CDR3 plus reference TRBV25-1 and TRBJ1-4, the full variable domain is EADIYQTPRYLVIGTGKKITLECSQTMGHDKMYWYQQDPGMELHLIHYSYGVNSTEKGDLSSESTVSRIRTEHFPLTLESARPSHTSQYLCASSGTLRSNEKLFFGSGTQLSVL.

This chain joins TRBV11-3 and TRBJ2-3. This CDR3 has 13 residues. Germline CDR1 and CDR2: SGHNT and YENEEA. This chain's CDR3 is CASSRPRTDTQYF.

This chain joins TRBV6-5 and TRBJ2-1; TCRdb's assignment of TRBD2 cannot be checked, as there is no DNA. The CDR3 has 16 amino acids. Germline V CDR1 and CDR2: MNHEY, SVGAGI. The CDR3 reads CASSQGLAGTFNEQFF.

The V gene is TRBV10-3, the J gene TRBJ2-5; the D call from TCRdb, TRBD1, cannot be confirmed without DNA. This CDR3 is 13 amino acids long. The germline V gene has CDR1 ENHRY and CDR2 SYGVKD. The CDR3 region is CATGGGFQETQYF.

The genes are TRBV3-1 and TRBJ2-5. CDR1 and CDR2 from the germline V gene are LGHDT and YNNKEL (reference sequence). The CDR3 contains 15 residues. CDR3 residues: CASSPNRASRETQYF.

The chain recombines TRBV3-1 with TRBJ2-6. In germline, CDR1 is LGHDT, CDR2 YNNKEL (reference sequence). CDR3 length equals 16 residues. This CDR3 is CASSQSSGSGANVLTF. The variable domain in full, with the rest retrieved from reference TRBV3-1 and TRBJ2-6, is DTAVSQTPKYLVTQMGNDKSIKCEQNLGHDTMYWYKQDSKKFLKIMFSYNNKELIINETVPNRFSPKSPDKAHLNLHINSLELGDSAVYFCASSQSSGSGANVLTFGAGSRLTVL.

CDR3 residues: CASSSYRVADTQYF. This rearrangement joins TRBV12-3 or TRBV12-4 to TRBJ2-3. This CDR3 contains 14 residues.